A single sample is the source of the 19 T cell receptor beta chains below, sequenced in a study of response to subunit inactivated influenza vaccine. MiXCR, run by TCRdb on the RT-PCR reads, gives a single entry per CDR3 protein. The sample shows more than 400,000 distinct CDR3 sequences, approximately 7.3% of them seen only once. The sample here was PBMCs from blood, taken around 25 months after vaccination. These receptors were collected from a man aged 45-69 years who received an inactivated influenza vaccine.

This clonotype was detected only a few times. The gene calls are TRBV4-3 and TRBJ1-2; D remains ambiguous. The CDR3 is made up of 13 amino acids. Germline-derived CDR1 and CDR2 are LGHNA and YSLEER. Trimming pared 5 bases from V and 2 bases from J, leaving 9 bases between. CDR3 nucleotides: TGCGCCAGCAGCGGAGTGGGAAACTATGGCTACACCTTC. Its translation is CASSGVGNYGYTF.

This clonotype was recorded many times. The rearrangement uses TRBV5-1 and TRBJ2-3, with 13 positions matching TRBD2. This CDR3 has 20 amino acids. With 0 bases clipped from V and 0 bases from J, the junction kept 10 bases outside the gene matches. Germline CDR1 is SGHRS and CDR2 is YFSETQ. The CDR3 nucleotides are TGCGCCAGCAGCTTGGCCAGTCGACTAGCGGGGGGAAGTAGCACAGATACGCAGTATTTT. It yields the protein CASSLASRLAGGSSTDTQYF.

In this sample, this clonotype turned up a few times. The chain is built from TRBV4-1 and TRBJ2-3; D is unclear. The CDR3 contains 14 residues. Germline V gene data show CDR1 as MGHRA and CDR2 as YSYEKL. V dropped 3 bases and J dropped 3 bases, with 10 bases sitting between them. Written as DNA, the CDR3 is TGCGCCAGCAGCCACCCCTTAGGAACAGATACGCAGTATTTT. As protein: CASSHPLGTDTQYF.

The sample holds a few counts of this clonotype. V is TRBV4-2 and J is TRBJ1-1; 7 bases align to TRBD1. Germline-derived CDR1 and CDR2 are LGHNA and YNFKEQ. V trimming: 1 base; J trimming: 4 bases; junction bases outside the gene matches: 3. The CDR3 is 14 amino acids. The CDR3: CASSQVSGGTEAFF. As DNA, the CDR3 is TGTGCCAGCAGCCAAGTCTCAGGGGGCACTGAAGCTTTCTTT.

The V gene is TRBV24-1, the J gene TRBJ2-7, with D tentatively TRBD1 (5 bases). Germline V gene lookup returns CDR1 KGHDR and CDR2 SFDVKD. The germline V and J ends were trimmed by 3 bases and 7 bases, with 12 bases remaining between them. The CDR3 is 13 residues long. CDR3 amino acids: CATSDPQTEEQYF. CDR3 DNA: TGTGCCACCAGTGATCCTCAGACAGAGGAGCAGTACTTC.

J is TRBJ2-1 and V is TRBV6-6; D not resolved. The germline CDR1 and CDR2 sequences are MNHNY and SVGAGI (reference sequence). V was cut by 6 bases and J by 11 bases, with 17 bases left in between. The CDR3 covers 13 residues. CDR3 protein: CASRSEMDRQQFF. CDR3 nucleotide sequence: TGTGCCAGCAGGAGCGAGATGGACCGGCAGCAGTTCTTC.

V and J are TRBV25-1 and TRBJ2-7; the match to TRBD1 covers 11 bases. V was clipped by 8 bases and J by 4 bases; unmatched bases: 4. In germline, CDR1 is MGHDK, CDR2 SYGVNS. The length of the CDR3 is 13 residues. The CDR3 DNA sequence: TGTGCCAGCGCCCGGGACAGGGGGTACGAGCAGTACTTC. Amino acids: CASARDRGYEQYF.

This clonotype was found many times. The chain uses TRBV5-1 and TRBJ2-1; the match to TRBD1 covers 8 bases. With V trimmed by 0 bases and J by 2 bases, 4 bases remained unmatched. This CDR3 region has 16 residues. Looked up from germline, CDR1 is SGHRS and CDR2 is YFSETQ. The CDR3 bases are TGCGCCAGCAGCTTGGTCGCAGGGGGCCCCTACAATGAGCAGTTCTTC. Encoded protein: CASSLVAGGPYNEQFF.

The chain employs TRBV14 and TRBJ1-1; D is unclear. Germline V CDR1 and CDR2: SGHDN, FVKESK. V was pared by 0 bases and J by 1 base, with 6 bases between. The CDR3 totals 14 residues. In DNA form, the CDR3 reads TGTGCCAGCAGCCAAGAACTGCCGAACACTGAAGCTTTCTTT. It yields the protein CASSQELPNTEAFF.

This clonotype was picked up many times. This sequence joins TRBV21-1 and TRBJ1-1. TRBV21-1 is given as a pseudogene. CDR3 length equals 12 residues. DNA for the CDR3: TGTGCCAGCACCACAGGGTTAGTCAGAGCTTTCTTT. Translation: CASTTGLVRAFF.

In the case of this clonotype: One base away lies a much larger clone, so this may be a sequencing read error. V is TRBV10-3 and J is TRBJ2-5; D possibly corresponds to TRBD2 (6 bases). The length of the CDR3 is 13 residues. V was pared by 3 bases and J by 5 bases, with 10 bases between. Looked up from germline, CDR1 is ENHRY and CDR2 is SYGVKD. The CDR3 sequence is CAISDQGTETQYF. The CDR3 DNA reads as TGTGCCATCAGTGATCAAGGGACTGAGACCCAGTACTTC.

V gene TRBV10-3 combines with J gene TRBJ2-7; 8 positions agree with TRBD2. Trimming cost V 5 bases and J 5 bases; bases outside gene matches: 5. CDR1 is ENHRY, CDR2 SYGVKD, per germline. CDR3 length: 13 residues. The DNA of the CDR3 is TGTGCCATCAGTACGGGGGGGCTCGACGAGCAGTACTTC. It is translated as CAISTGGLDEQYF.

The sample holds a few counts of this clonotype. The CDR3 DNA reads as TGTGCCAGCAGCGCAGGGGACCTAAGCACAGATACGCAGTATTTT. Translation gives CASSAGDLSTDTQYF. The chain couples TRBV7-9 to TRBJ2-3; possibly TRBD1 for D (6 bases). The CDR3 length is 15 residues. From germline, CDR1 is SEHNR and CDR2 FQNEAQ (reference sequence). V was cut by 5 bases and J by 0 bases, with 12 bases left in between.

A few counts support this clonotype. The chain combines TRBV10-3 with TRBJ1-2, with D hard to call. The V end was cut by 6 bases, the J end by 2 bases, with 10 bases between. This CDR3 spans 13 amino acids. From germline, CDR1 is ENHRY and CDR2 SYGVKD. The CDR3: CAISSPANYGYTF. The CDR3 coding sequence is TGTGCCATCAGCTCTCCAGCGAACTATGGCTACACCTTC.

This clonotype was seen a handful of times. The CDR3 reads CSAKEPGDAKNIQYF. The DNA for the CDR3 is TGCAGTGCTAAAGAACCGGGGGATGCCAAAAACATTCAGTACTTC. V usage is TRBV20-1 and J usage is TRBJ2-4; maybe TRBD2 (6 bases). The CDR3 consists of 15 residues. The germline gives CDR1 DFQATT, CDR2 SNEGSKA (reference sequence). The V end lost 4 bases, the J end lost 1 base, and 14 bases lay between the germline ends.

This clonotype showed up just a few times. CDR3 sequence (DNA): TGTGCCAGCAGCCATTCAGGGGCGGGAAACACCATATATTTT. Translated: CASSHSGAGNTIYF. The rearrangement links TRBV3-1 to TRBJ1-3; maybe TRBD1 (6 bases). The length of the CDR3 is 14 residues. CDR1 and CDR2 from the germline V gene are LGHDT and YNNKEL (reference sequence). V lost 3 bases and J 4 bases, leaving 10 bases between the germline ends.

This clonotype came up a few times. The CDR3 DNA follows: TGCAGTGCTAGGATTTCGACACTCTCCTACGAGCAGTACTTC. The encoded protein is CSARISTLSYEQYF. This sequence joins TRBV20-1 and TRBJ2-7; D is ambiguous. Germline V gives CDR1 DFQATT, CDR2 SNEGSKA (reference sequence). The CDR3 spans 14 residues. Trimming pared 3 bases from V and 0 bases from J, leaving 12 bases between.

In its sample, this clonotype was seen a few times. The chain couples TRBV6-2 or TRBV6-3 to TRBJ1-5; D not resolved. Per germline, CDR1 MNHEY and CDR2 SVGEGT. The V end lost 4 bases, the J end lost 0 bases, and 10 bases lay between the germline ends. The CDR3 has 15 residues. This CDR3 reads CASSSAINSNQPQHF. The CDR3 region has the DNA TGTGCCAGCAGTTCCGCAATCAATAGCAATCAGCCCCAGCATTTT.

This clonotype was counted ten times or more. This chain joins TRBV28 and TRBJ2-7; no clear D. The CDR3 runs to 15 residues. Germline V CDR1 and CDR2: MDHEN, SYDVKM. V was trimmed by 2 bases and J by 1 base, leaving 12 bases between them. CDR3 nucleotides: TGTGCCAGCAGTTTAGGCCCGGTTCCTTCCTACGAGCAGTACTTC. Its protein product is CASSLGPVPSYEQYF.